The following is a TCR beta chain sequence with its context. The CDR3 extends over 14 amino acids. Unmatched junction bases numbered 11, after V lost 11 bases and J lost 7 bases. Per germline, CDR1 MGHDK and CDR2 SYGVNS. This entry belongs to a study of blood T cell repertoires in COVID-19. Measured with immunoSEQ multiplex PCR; TCRdb has only the in-frame clones, and not every one. The sample lists 210,000 or so clones, about 89% occurring once. The clonotype comes from a woman in her thirties or forties with acute or convalescent COVID-19. The specimen sequenced was peripheral blood. This chain joins TRBV25-1 and TRBJ1-6; 7 bases are a match to TRBD1. CDR3 loop: CASQRGHSNSPLHF. The CDR3, as DNA: TGTGCCTCCCAAAGGGGGCACAGCAATTCACCCCTCCACTTT.